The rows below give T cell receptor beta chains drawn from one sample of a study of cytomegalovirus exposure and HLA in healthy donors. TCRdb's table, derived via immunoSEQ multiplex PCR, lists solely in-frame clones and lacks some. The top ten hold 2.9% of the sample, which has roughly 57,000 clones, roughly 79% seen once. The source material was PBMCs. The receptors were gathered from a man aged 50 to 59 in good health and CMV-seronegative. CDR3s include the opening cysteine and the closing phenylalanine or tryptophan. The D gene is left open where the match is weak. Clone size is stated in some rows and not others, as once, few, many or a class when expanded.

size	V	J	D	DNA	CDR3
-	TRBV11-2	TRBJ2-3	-	TGTGCCAGCAGCTTAATCCCGGGGGAAAATACGCAGTATTTT	CASSLIPGENTQYF
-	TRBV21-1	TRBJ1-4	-	TGTGCCAGCAGCAAGAATTGGGACAGGCTACGAGGGGCAACTAATGAAAAACTGTTTTTT	CASSKNWDRLRGATNEKLFF
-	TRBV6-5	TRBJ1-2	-	TGTGCCAGCAGTTACTCGGTACAGCAAAGCGGCTACACCTTC	CASSYSVQQSGYTF
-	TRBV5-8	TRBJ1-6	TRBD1	TGTGCCAGCAGCTTAGCCCTGACAGGGGGCCGTGATTCACCCCTCCACTTT	CASSLALTGGRDSPLHF
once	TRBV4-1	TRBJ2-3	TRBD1	TGCGCCAGCAGCTACCGGGACAGGGTCACAGATACGCAGTATTTT	CASSYRDRVTDTQYF
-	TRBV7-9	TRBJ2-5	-	TGTGCCAGCAGCTTAGATGGGGCCCCCCAAGAGACCCAGTACTTC	CASSLDGAPQETQYF
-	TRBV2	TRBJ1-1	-	TGTGCCAGCAGAGCAGGCAGGGTCACTGAAGCTTTCTTT	CASRAGRVTEAFF
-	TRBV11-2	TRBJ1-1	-	TGTGCCAGCAGCTTAGGTGTCAGCACTGAAGCTTTCTTT	CASSLGVSTEAFF
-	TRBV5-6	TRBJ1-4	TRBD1	TGTGCCAGCAGCGAGGGGACAGGGGTTTTTGAAAAACTGTTTTTT	CASSEGTGVFEKLFF
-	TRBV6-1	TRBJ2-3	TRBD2	TGTGCCAGCAGTGCTCTGACTAGCGGGGGATACACAGATACGCAGTATTTT	CASSALTSGGYTDTQYF
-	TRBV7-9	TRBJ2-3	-	TGTGCCAGCAGCTTCGGGGAGGGCACAGATACGCAGTATTTT	CASSFGEGTDTQYF
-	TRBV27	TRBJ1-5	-	TGTGCCAGCAGTCCCTCCGTTGGAGGGCTGAATCAGCCCCAGCATTTT	CASSPSVGGLNQPQHF
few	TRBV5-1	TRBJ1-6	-	TGCGCCAGCAGCCAGGACAGACAAAGCTCCTATAATTCACCCCTCCACTTT	CASSQDRQSSYNSPLHF
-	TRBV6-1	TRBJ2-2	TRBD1	TGTGCCAGCGGACAGGGGGCTGAGGCCGGGGAGCTGTTTTTT	CASGQGAEAGELFF
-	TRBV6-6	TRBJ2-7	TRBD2	TGTGCCAGCAGTTCGCCGACTAGCGGGGTTGCCTACGAGCAGTACTTC	CASSSPTSGVAYEQYF
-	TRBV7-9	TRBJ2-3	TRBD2	TGTGCCAGCAGCTTAGCGACTAGCGGGGGGGCCTCAGATACGCAGTATTTT	CASSLATSGGASDTQYF
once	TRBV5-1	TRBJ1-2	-	TGCGCCAGCAGGAAAGGGGCAAACTATGGCTACACCTTC	CASRKGANYGYTF
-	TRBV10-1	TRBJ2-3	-	TGCGCCGGCCAGATGATACAGGGCTTGAGGGATACGCAGTATTTT	CAGQMIQGLRDTQYF
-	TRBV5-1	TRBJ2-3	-	TGCGCCAGCAGACAGACCAGCGGTAGCACAGATACGCAGTATTTT	CASRQTSGSTDTQYF
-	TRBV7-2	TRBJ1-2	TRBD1	TGTGCCAGCAGCTTAGACCCGACAGGGAATGGCTACACCTTC	CASSLDPTGNGYTF
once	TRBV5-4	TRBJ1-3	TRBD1	TGTGCCAGCAGCAGGGACAGAGACACCATATATTTT	CASSRDRDTIYF
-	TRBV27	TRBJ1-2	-	TGTGCCAGCAGTTTAAGGGAGAACTATGGCTACACCTTC	CASSLRENYGYTF
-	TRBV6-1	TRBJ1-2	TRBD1	TGTGCCAGCAGGGGTACGGACAGGGGAAACTATGGCTACACCTTC	CASRGTDRGNYGYTF
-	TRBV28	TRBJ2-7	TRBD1	TGTGCCAGCAGTACGCCATCCCAGGACAGGGTGAACTACGAGCAGTACTTC	CASSTPSQDRVNYEQYF
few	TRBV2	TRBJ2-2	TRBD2	TGTGCCAGCCAACGGGGGGTCGGGGACACCGGGGAGCTGTTTTTT	CASQRGVGDTGELFF
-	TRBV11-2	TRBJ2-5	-	TGTGCCAGCAGCCCTTCTGGGACTGGAGAGACCCAGTACTTC	CASSPSGTGETQYF
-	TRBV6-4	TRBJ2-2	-	TGTGCCAGCAGTGACGGGCTGCGCACCGGGGAGCTGTTTTTT	CASSDGLRTGELFF
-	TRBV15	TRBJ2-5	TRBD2	TGTGCCACCAGCAGGGGAGGGGAGACCCAGTACTTC	CATSRGGETQYF
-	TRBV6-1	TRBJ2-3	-	TGTGCCAGCAGACAAAGGGGATTTAGCACAGATACGCAGTATTTT	CASRQRGFSTDTQYF
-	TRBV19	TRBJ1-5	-	TGTGCCAGTAGTAACCGGGACAATAATCAGCCCCAGCATTTT	CASSNRDNNQPQHF
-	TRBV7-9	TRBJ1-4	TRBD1	TGTGCCAGCAGCGGAGCCGGGACAGGGGGTTGGACTAATGAAAAACTGTTTTTT	CASSGAGTGGWTNEKLFF
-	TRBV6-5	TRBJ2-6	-	TGTGCCAGCAGTGGGCGCTCTGGGGCCAACGTCCTGACTTTC	CASSGRSGANVLTF
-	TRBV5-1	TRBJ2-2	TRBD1	TGCGCCAGCGAGCGGACAGGGGGCGCTTGGGACGGGGAGCTGTTTTTT	CASERTGGAWDGELFF
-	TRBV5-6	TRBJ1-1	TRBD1	TGTGCCAGCAGCTCCTACACAGGGGCGAAGAACACTGAAGCTTTCTTT	CASSSYTGAKNTEAFF
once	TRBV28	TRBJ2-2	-	TGTGCCAGCAGTCTCCCCACCTATAACACCGGGGAGCTGTTTTTT	CASSLPTYNTGELFF
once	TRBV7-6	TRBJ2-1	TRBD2	TGTGCCAGCAGCCAGATCTTTAGCGGGGGGGCCAATGAGCAGTTCTTC	CASSQIFSGGANEQFF
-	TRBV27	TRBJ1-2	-	TGTGCCAGCAGAGCGGGAAATGGCTATGGCTACACCTTC	CASRAGNGYGYTF
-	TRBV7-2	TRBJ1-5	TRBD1	TGTGCCAGCAGCTTACACCGGGACAGGGGAAGAGGCAATCAGCCCCAGCATTTT	CASSLHRDRGRGNQPQHF
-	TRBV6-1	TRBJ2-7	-	TGTGCCAGTCACCGGACCGTAGGGGACGAGCAGTACTTC	CASHRTVGDEQYF
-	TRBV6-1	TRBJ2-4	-	TGTGCCAGCAGTGAAGCGGCAGGGAAAAACATTCAGTACTTC	CASSEAAGKNIQYF
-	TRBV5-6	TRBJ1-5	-	TGTGCCAGCAGCTTGAGGGGCGCCGCGAATCAGCCCCAGCATTTT	CASSLRGAANQPQHF
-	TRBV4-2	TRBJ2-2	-	TGTGCCAGCAGCCAAGTCCGGGGTGGCTCCGGGGAGCTGTTTTTT	CASSQVRGGSGELFF
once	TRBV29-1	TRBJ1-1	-	TGCAGCGTTGAGGAGGGATACACTGAAGCTTTCTTT	CSVEEGYTEAFF
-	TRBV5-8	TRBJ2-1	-	TGTGCCAGCAGCTTACCGATCGCGACGGTCGGGGAGCAGTTCTTC	CASSLPIATVGEQFF
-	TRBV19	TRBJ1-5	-	TGTGCCAGTAGTATCCAGAGCAATCAGCCCCAGCATTTT	CASSIQSNQPQHF
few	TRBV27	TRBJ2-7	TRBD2	TGTGCCAGCAAGACTAGCGGGGGGGAATACGAGCAGTACTTC	CASKTSGGEYEQYF
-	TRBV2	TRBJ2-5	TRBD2	TGTGCCAGCAGTGCGGGACTAGTCCAAGAGACCCAGTACTTC	CASSAGLVQETQYF
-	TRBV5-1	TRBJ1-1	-	TGCGCCAGCAGCAGAACAGGGAGCGTGAGCACTGAAGCTTTCTTT	CASSRTGSVSTEAFF
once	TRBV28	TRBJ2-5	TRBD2	TGTGCCAGCAGCCCCACCCGCGGAGGGAGGGCGGAGACCCAGTACTTC	CASSPTRGGRAETQYF
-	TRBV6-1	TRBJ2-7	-	TGTGCCAGCAGTAAAGTACAGGTTGGCTACGAGCAGTACTTC	CASSKVQVGYEQYF
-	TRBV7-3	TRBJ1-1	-	TGTGCCAGCAGCTTAAGGGACTCCAACACTGAAGCTTTCTTT	CASSLRDSNTEAFF
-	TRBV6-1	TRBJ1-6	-	TGTGCCAGCACAGGGGCTCCAACACCCCTCCACTTT	CASTGAPTPLHF
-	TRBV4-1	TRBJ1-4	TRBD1	TGCGCCAGCAGCCTAACAGACAGGGTGACTAATGAAAAACTGTTTTTT	CASSLTDRVTNEKLFF